The present entry profiles one T cell receptor beta chain with its context. These data are taken from a study of OX40 agonist ivuxolimab in advanced cancers. Libraries were prepared by immunoSEQ multiplex PCR; TCRdb keeps only in-frame clonotypes and omits some of them. The data hold over 75,000 clones, with around 87% observed a single time. Germline V gene sequence: CDR1 LNHDA, CDR2 SQIVND (reference sequence). Trimming cost V 5 bases and J 7 bases, with 2 bases left between them. The CDR3 length is 10 residues. The sequence was obtained from an adult with an advanced solid tumor such as melanoma, head and neck, liver or kidney cancer. This chain joins TRBV19 and TRBJ1-4; D not certain. This material consisted of CD4+ or CD8+ T cells sorted from blood, taken in a trial of the OX40 agonist ivuxolimab. The CDR3 loop is CASSGEKLFF. DNA of the CDR3: TGTGCCAGTAGTGGTGAAAAACTGTTTTTT.